This entry describes one TCR beta chain. The source of the sample is a study of shared clonotypes between healthy human individuals. Across the whole study: Sampling drew on donors who were a couple of women and three men aged 18 to 49. Donors had three CD4 naive, three CD4 memory, two CD8 naive and one CD8 memory plate apiece.

Genomic DNA of each subset was evenly split across several immunoSEQ plates. Data came from immunoSEQ multiplex PCR; TCRdb stores just in-frame clones and leaves some out. The table lists around 700,000 clones, around 72% of them singletons. The CDR3 length is 15 residues. In germline, CDR1 is MDHEN, CDR2 SYDVKM. The ends lost 9 bases at V and 7 bases at J; junction bases unmatched: 12. The sequenced material came from memory CD4+ T cells sorted from blood. This sample's subset: CD45RA-negative fraction. The source is a woman aged 25 to 45 in good health. The chain combines TRBV28 with TRBJ2-1; 10 bases are a match to TRBD2. The DNA of the CDR3 is TGTGCCAGTCTGCGTAGCGGGGGGAATGGGAATGAGCAGTTCTTC. Amino acid sequence: CASLRSGGNGNEQFF.